Listed below are T cell receptor beta chains from one sample, sequenced in a study of identical twins' blood T cells. TCRdb re-called the 5' RACE reads with MiXCR, one entry per CDR3 protein. The sample shows 350,000 to 400,000 distinct CDR3 sequences, 28% of them seen only once. The sequencing input was PBMCs. The receptors derive from a woman between 18 and 49 years old in good health. The conserved cysteine and the conserved F or W are not part of the CDR3 here.

j_call | v_call | cdr3_aa
TRBJ1-1 | TRBV5-1 | AIRDRNTEAF
TRBJ2-2 | TRBV6-1 | ASIATSGGTGELF
TRBJ1-1 | TRBV5-1 | ASSSTGGGSEAF
TRBJ1-2 | TRBV9 | ASSVEGVNSHYGYT
TRBJ1-1 | TRBV5-1 | ASSLGDRVNTEAF
TRBJ1-1 | TRBV29-1 | SVPGGNTEAF
TRBJ1-5 | TRBV19 | AIIGQIYQPQH
TRBJ2-4 | TRBV7-9 | ASSQTGVAKNIQY
TRBJ1-1 | TRBV29-1 | SVSQGTDTKAF
TRBJ2-2 | TRBV12-3/TRBV12-4 | ASSLARWGVLF
TRBJ2-3 | TRBV14 | ASSAGTVLATQY